The next 23 T cell receptor beta chains were all read from a single sample in a study of CD8 T cells in Susac syndrome. Reverse transcription of roughly 0.5 to 1 ug RNA used random hexamers. In TCRdb, the immunoSEQ multiplex PCR reads were re-called with MiXCR into one record per CDR3 protein. The repertoire includes 150,000 to 200,000 distinct CDR3 sequences, 75% to 95% of them detected once, and around 0.085% sits in the top ten. Material for sequencing was CD4+ T cells from PBMCs. These receptors originate from a human donor with Susac syndrome.

J is TRBJ2-3 and V is TRBV20-1; TRBD2 matches 12 bases. Looked up from germline, CDR1 is DFQATT and CDR2 is SNEGSKA (reference sequence). The J segment lost 0 bases and the V segment lost 3 bases, leaving 13 bases of the junction unmatched. CDR3 size: 19 residues. CDR3 sequence (DNA): TGCAGTGCTAGTCTGCTAGCGGGAGGGCCGAGTGCTAGCACAGATACGCAGTATTTT. This codes for CSASLLAGGPSASTDTQYF.

This sequence joins TRBV3-1 and TRBJ1-3, with D perhaps matching TRBD1 (5 bases). This CDR3 region has 15 residues. CDR1 and CDR2 from the germline V gene are LGHDT and YNNKEL (reference sequence). Trimming removed 2 bases from V and 0 bases from J, with 8 bases in between. This CDR3 reads CASSQQGISGNTIYF. The CDR3 bases are TGTGCCAGCAGCCAACAGGGTATCTCTGGAAACACCATATATTTT. Variable domain in full (rest from reference TRBV3-1 and TRBJ1-3): DTAVSQTPKYLVTQMGNDKSIKCEQNLGHDTMYWYKQDSKKFLKIMFSYNNKELIINETVPNRFSPKSPDKAHLNLHINSLELGDSAVYFCASSQQGISGNTIYFGEGSWLTVV.

This clonotype has only one observation. The gene calls are TRBV20-1 and TRBJ2-1; 10 bases fit TRBD2. Germline lookup yields CDR1 DFQATT and CDR2 SNEGSKA (reference sequence). This CDR3 has 15 amino acids. Losses at the gene ends were 3 bases for V and 7 bases for J; bases not matched to a gene: 9. The CDR3 reads CSASKPAGGLNEQFF. As DNA, the CDR3 is TGCAGTGCTAGTAAACCAGCGGGGGGGCTAAATGAGCAGTTCTTC.

The V and J genes are TRBV4-1 and TRBJ2-1; D might be TRBD1 (6 bases). Germline V gives CDR1 MGHRA, CDR2 YSYEKL. V dropped 4 bases and J dropped 10 bases, with 17 bases sitting between them. CDR3 length: 14 amino acids. The CDR3 here is CASSRPGQLREQFF. The DNA of the CDR3 is TGCGCCAGCAGCCGACCGGGACAATTAAGGGAGCAGTTCTTC.

The chain is built from TRBV19 and TRBJ2-5; no definite D call. Looked up from germline, CDR1 is LNHDA and CDR2 is SQIVND (reference sequence). The V and J ends lost 3 bases and 1 base respectively, with 12 bases between them. This CDR3 contains 15 residues. CDR3 nucleotides: TGTGCCAGTAGTATCGGTGAACATTTCCAAGAGACCCAGTACTTC. Its protein product is CASSIGEHFQETQYF.

Only one count was recorded for this clonotype. The V call is TRBV5-4, the J call TRBJ2-4; weak D call: TRBD1 (5 bases). V was pared by 5 bases and J by 5 bases, with 14 bases between. The CDR3 runs 14 residues. Germline V lookup: CDR1 SGHNT, CDR2 YYREEE (reference sequence). Here the CDR3 reads CASSLQGTENIQYF. The DNA for the CDR3 is TGTGCCAGCAGTTTGCAGGGTACCGAAAACATTCAGTACTTC. The entire variable domain, with the rest obtained from reference TRBV5-4 and TRBJ2-4, is as follows: ETGVTQSPTHLIKTRGQQVTLRCSSQSGHNTVSWYQQALGQGPQFIFQYYREEENGRGNFPPRFSGLQFPNYSSELNVNALELDDSALYLCASSLQGTENIQYFGAGTRLSVL.

The J gene is TRBJ2-7, the V gene TRBV5-1; possibly TRBD1 or TRBD2 for D (5 bases each). V was pared by 4 bases and J by 3 bases, with 17 bases between. This CDR3 contains 15 residues. Germline CDR1 and CDR2: SGHRS and YFSETQ. The CDR3 reads CASSHDSPRDYEQYF. Written as DNA, the CDR3 is TGCGCCAGCAGCCACGACAGCCCTCGGGACTACGAGCAGTACTTC.

CDR3 coding DNA: TGTGCCAGCAGTTTATTCGCGAGCGGGGGGAGTACAGATACGCAGTATTTT. It translates to CASSLFASGGSTDTQYF. This chain links TRBV12-3 or TRBV12-4 with TRBJ2-3, with TRBD2 identical over 9 bases. This CDR3 comprises 17 residues. After removal of 2 bases from V and 3 bases from J, the junction contained 9 bases not matched to a gene.

This chain joins TRBV30 and TRBJ1-5; D gene ambiguous. The germline V gene encodes CDR1 GTSNPN and CDR2 SVGIG (reference sequence). CDR3 length: 13 amino acids. V was trimmed by 2 bases and J by 9 bases, leaving 14 bases between them. CDR3 amino acids: CAWSHAPRGPQHF. The CDR3 coding sequence is TGTGCCTGGAGTCACGCGCCCCGGGGGCCCCAGCATTTT.

This clonotype was counted a few times. CDR3 in amino acids: CASSSRGLYEQYF. The CDR3 DNA reads as TGTGCCAGCAGTTCTCGGGGGCTCTACGAGCAGTACTTC. The chain joins TRBV27 to TRBJ2-7; D possibly uses TRBD1 or TRBD2 (6 bases each). Germline values: CDR1 MNHEY, CDR2 SMNVEV (reference sequence). The CDR3 totals 13 residues. Trimming removed 4 bases from V and 3 bases from J, with 10 bases in between.

The chain carries TRBV5-1 and TRBJ2-2; no definite D call. Deletions cut 2 bases from V and 1 base from J, with 12 bases between. Germline CDR1 and CDR2: SGHRS and YFSETQ. The CDR3 spans 16 residues. CDR3 sequence reads: CASSFRAGMNTGELFF. The CDR3 DNA sequence: TGCGCCAGCAGCTTTAGAGCAGGAATGAACACCGGGGAGCTGTTTTTT.

The chain joins TRBV20-1 to TRBJ1-5, with a possible D match to TRBD1 (5 bases). The germline V and J ends were trimmed by 5 bases and 1 base, with 15 bases remaining between them. The CDR3 has 15 residues. Germline V gives CDR1 DFQATT, CDR2 SNEGSKA (reference sequence). CDR3 coding DNA: TGCAGTGCTCCACGAACAGGTTTGAGCAATCAGCCCCAGCATTTT. Translating gives CSAPRTGLSNQPQHF.

The chain is built from TRBV2 and TRBJ1-1; no clear D. V was pared by 3 bases and J by 9 bases, with 11 bases between. The CDR3 covers 12 residues. CDR1 is SNHLY and CDR2 is FYNNEI in the germline V gene. CDR3 DNA sequence: TGTGCCAGCAGTGATACCGGGTCACAAGCTTTCTTT. This gives the protein CASSDTGSQAFF.

The J gene is TRBJ2-2, the V gene TRBV14; 7 bases line up with TRBD2. J was trimmed by 8 bases and V by 2 bases; bases with no gene match: 8. The CDR3 is 15 residues long. CDR1 and CDR2 (germline): SGHDN, FVKESK. CDR3 nucleotide sequence: TGTGCCAGCAGCCAACTAGCGGTTGTCGATGGGGAGCTGTTTTTT. It codes for CASSQLAVVDGELFF.

V usage is TRBV5-1 and J usage is TRBJ2-5, with 9 bases that match TRBD2. CDR1 is SGHRS, CDR2 YFSETQ, per germline. The CDR3 is 18 residues long. With 0 bases clipped from V and 5 bases from J, the junction kept 14 bases outside the gene matches. The CDR3 loop is CASSLGSSGELIIETQYF. The DNA of the CDR3 is TGCGCCAGCAGCTTGGGTTCTAGCGGGGAGTTAATCATCGAGACCCAGTACTTC. Drawing the rest from reference TRBV5-1 and TRBJ2-5, the complete variable domain is KAGVTQTPRYLIKTRGQQVTLSCSPISGHRSVSWYQQTPGQGLQFLFEYFSETQRNKGNFPGRFSGRQFSNSRSEMNVSTLELGDSALYLCASSLGSSGELIIETQYFGPGTRLLVL.

This clonotype showed up just once. J is TRBJ1-1 and V is TRBV4-1; 9 bases are shared with TRBD1. Trimming removed 1 base from V and 6 bases from J; junction bases left unmatched: 6. The CDR3 length is 15 residues. Germline V gene data show CDR1 as MGHRA and CDR2 as YSYEKL. CDR3 region: CASSQVTGGFAEAFF. CDR3 in DNA: TGCGCCAGCAGCCAAGTTACAGGGGGCTTCGCTGAAGCTTTCTTT.

This rearrangement joins TRBV7-9 to TRBJ1-5, with a possible D match to TRBD1 (5 bases). The germline V and J ends were trimmed by 0 bases and 2 bases, with 5 bases remaining between them. The CDR3 extends over 14 amino acids. The germline V gene encodes CDR1 SEHNR and CDR2 FQNEAQ (reference sequence). The CDR3 coding sequence is TGTGCCAGCAGCTTAGCACAGGGCAATCAGCCCCAGCATTTT. Amino acid sequence: CASSLAQGNQPQHF.

The chain carries TRBV6-1 and TRBJ2-5; possible D gene TRBD2, 5 bases. Looked up from germline, CDR1 is MNHNS and CDR2 is SASEGT. Between the trimmed V and J ends, which lost 4 bases and 5 bases, there was a span of 11 bases. CDR3 length equals 13 residues. The DNA for the CDR3 is TGTGCCAGCAGTGGGGCTAGCTGGGAGACCCAGTACTTC. Its protein product is CASSGASWETQYF.

The rearrangement joins TRBV28 to TRBJ2-1, with 8 bases aligning to TRBD2. The V segment lost 8 bases and the J segment 8 bases; nucleotides outside the gene matches: 17. Germline V gene data show CDR1 as MDHEN and CDR2 as SYDVKM. The CDR3 is 16 amino acids. The CDR3 sequence: CASSPRLAWRGYEQFF. DNA of the CDR3: TGTGCCAGCTCTCCCCGACTAGCGTGGCGGGGGTATGAGCAGTTCTTC.

The chain has TRBV6-1 and TRBJ2-5; 8 bases map to TRBD2. Per germline, CDR1 MNHNS and CDR2 SASEGT. The CDR3 consists of 18 residues. Trimming removed 5 bases from V and 3 bases from J; junction bases left unmatched: 17. The CDR3, as DNA: TGTGCCAGCAGTCAAAGGAGAGGAACTAGCGGCCTAAAAGAGACCCAGTACTTC. Amino acid sequence: CASSQRRGTSGLKETQYF.

The rearrangement joins TRBV6-5 to TRBJ2-7; 7 bases are shared with TRBD1. Germline V lookup: CDR1 MNHEY, CDR2 SVGAGI. The CDR3 spans 15 residues. V lost 5 bases, J lost 5 bases, and 12 bases stayed unmatched. The CDR3 DNA reads TGTGCCAGCAGTAGACCTAACAGGGGCCTCCACGAGCAGTACTTC. Amino acids: CASSRPNRGLHEQYF.

The CDR3 protein is CASSQVLGPTDYNEQFF. The CDR3, as DNA: TGTGCCAGCAGCCAAGTGTTAGGACCAACCGACTACAATGAGCAGTTCTTC. The genes are TRBV3-1 and TRBJ2-1; D gene unclear. The germline V gene has CDR1 LGHDT and CDR2 YNNKEL (reference sequence). There are 17 residues in the CDR3. The ends were cut back, 1 base at V and 3 bases at J, with 16 bases in the middle.

This clonotype turned up a few times. A junction end diverges from the germline sequence, so it may reflect a read error. The J gene is TRBJ2-2, the V gene TRBV5-1; D unresolved. Germline V lookup: CDR1 SGHRS, CDR2 YFSETQ. The CDR3 contains 14 residues. The CDR3 loop reads CASSLASNTGELFF. The CDR3 bases are TGCGCCAGCAGTTTGGCGTCCAACACCGGGGAGCTGTTTTTT.